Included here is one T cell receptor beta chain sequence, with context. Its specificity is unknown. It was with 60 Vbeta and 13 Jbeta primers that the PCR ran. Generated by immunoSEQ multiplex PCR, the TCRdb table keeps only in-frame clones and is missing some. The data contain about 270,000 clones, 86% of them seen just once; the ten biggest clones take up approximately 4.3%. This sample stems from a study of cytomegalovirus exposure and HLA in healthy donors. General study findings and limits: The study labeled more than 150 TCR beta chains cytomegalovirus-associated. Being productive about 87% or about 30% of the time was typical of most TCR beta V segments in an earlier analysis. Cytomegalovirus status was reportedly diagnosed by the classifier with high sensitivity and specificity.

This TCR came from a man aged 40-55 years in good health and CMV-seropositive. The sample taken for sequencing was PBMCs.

CDR3 sequence: CASSSGLAGANEQFF. CDR3 bases: TGTGCCAGCAGCTCGGGACTAGCGGGAGCCAATGAGCAGTTCTTC. The genes are TRBV7-9 and TRBJ2-1; TRBD2 matches at 14 bases. The V gene's germline CDR1 is SEHNR and CDR2 FQNEAQ (reference sequence). The CDR3 runs to 15 residues. V gave up 4 bases and J gave up 6 bases; unmatched junction bases: 2.